Below are 22 T cell receptor beta chains sequenced from a single sample in a study of cytomegalovirus exposure and HLA in healthy donors (dated by TCRdb to about 2017). Library preparation used the immunoSEQ multiplex PCR assay. A mixture of 60 forward primers for TCR Vbeta segments and 13 reverse primers for TCR Jbeta segments was used in the multiplex PCR. As stored in TCRdb, this immuneACCESS dataset retains in-frame rearrangements with V and J assigned. A fraction of the clones does not appear; measured against another copy, unresolved V genes explain less than half of the discrepancy, and the remainder lacks a known reason. The sample's clone listing holds about 60,000 clones. The ten top clones hold 15% of the sample. The material sequenced was PBMCs. These receptor sequences come from a boy aged 10-17 years in good health and CMV-seronegative.

The J gene is TRBJ2-1, the V gene TRBV5-4; perhaps TRBD1 as D (5 bases). Deletions cut 0 bases from V and 4 bases from J, with 14 bases between. CDR1 is SGHNT, CDR2 YYREEE, per germline (reference sequence). The length of the CDR3 is 16 residues. The CDR3 region has the DNA TGTGCCAGCAGCTTGGGTCAGGGTTATATTTACAATGAGCAGTTCTTC. Amino acid sequence: CASSLGQGYIYNEQFF.

This sequence joins TRBV15 and TRBJ2-4, with a tentative D call TRBD1 (5 bases). V dropped 3 bases and J dropped 3 bases, with 9 bases sitting between them. The CDR3 is made up of 14 amino acids. CDR1 and CDR2 (germline): LNHNV, YYDKDF (reference sequence). In DNA, the CDR3 is TGTGCCACCAGCAGTACAGGTATCAAAAACATTCAGTACTTC. Amino acid sequence: CATSSTGIKNIQYF.

The chain carries TRBV5-1 and TRBJ1-1; D is undetermined. This CDR3 is 13 amino acids long. V gave up 4 bases and J gave up 0 bases, with 7 bases separating them. The germline V gene encodes CDR1 SGHRS and CDR2 YFSETQ. The CDR3: CASSLTLNTEAFF. The CDR3 DNA reads as TGCGCCAGCAGCCTCACACTGAACACTGAAGCTTTCTTT.

This chain connects TRBV19 to TRBJ1-1; 7 bases are a match to TRBD1. CDR3 length: 13 residues. V trimming: 6 bases; J trimming: 1 base; junction bases outside the gene matches: 2. Germline CDR1 and CDR2: LNHDA and SQIVND (reference sequence). CDR3 sequence (DNA): TGTGCCAGTAGCCGACAGGGGAACACTGAAGCTTTCTTT. Its protein is CASSRQGNTEAFF.

This rearrangement joins TRBV29-1 to TRBJ2-7, with TRBD1 matching over 9 bases. This CDR3 is 14 amino acids long. The ends lost 3 bases at V and 4 bases at J; junction bases unmatched: 7. The germline CDR1 and CDR2 sequences are SQVTM and ANQGSEA. CDR3 coding DNA: TGCAGCGTTGACTTAGGACAGGGGAATTACGAGCAGTACTTC. Protein sequence: CSVDLGQGNYEQYF.

The chain combines TRBV30 with TRBJ1-4; weak D call: TRBD1 (6 bases). Germline assignment: CDR1 GTSNPN and CDR2 SVGIG (reference sequence). There are 13 residues in the CDR3. With 5 bases removed from V and 6 bases from J, the gap between germline ends came to 13 bases. The CDR3 sequence: CAWQGPGDEKLFF. The CDR3 region has the DNA TGTGCCTGGCAGGGGCCAGGGGATGAAAAACTGTTTTTT.

V usage is TRBV2 and J usage is TRBJ1-4; D unresolved. This CDR3 has 14 residues. V shed 4 bases and J shed 8 bases, with 14 bases lying between them. The germline CDR1 and CDR2 sequences are SNHLY and FYNNEI. CDR3 sequence reads: CASSVLGAGEKLFF. In DNA, the CDR3 is TGTGCCAGCAGTGTCTTGGGCGCTGGGGAAAAACTGTTTTTT.

The chain uses TRBV19 and TRBJ1-1, with D perhaps TRBD1 (5 bases). The CDR3 covers 13 residues. V dropped 3 bases and J dropped 8 bases, with 13 bases sitting between them. CDR1 and CDR2 from the germline V gene are LNHDA and SQIVND (reference sequence). CDR3 region: CASSIGGGGEAFF. Here the CDR3 DNA reads TGTGCCAGTAGTATTGGAGGTGGGGGGGAAGCTTTCTTT.

V is TRBV7-9 and J is TRBJ1-3; 7 nucleotides align to TRBD1. This CDR3 is 14 amino acids long. After removal of 5 bases from V and 3 bases from J, the junction contained 4 bases not matched to a gene. CDR1 and CDR2 from the germline V gene are SEHNR and FQNEAQ (reference sequence). CDR3 coding DNA: TGTGCCAGCAGCGAAGGACAGGATGGAAACACCATATATTTT. This encodes CASSEGQDGNTIYF.

This rearrangement joins TRBV19 to TRBJ2-7; TRBD2 agrees at 10 bases. V shed 4 bases, J shed 10 bases, and the junction held 10 bases outside the gene matches. This CDR3 is 14 amino acids long. Germline V gene data show CDR1 as LNHDA and CDR2 as SQIVND (reference sequence). CDR3 sequence reads: CASSTLAGAVEQYF. The CDR3 DNA reads as TGTGCCAGTAGTACGCTAGCGGGAGCCGTTGAACAGTACTTC.

The chain employs TRBV10-1 and TRBJ2-7; 7 nucleotides agree with TRBD2. The trim removed 4 bases at V and 6 bases at J, leaving 6 bases unmatched. The CDR3 totals 13 residues. Germline V CDR1 and CDR2: WNHNN, SYGVQD (reference sequence). The CDR3 sequence is CASSVGWGGEQYF. The CDR3 coding sequence is TGCGCCAGCAGTGTGGGCTGGGGGGGCGAGCAGTACTTC.

The chain employs TRBV5-1 and TRBJ2-7; D possibly corresponds to TRBD1 (6 bases). Trimming left V 2 bases short and J 1 base short, with 13 bases between. The CDR3 extends over 15 amino acids. Per the germline V gene, CDR1 is SGHRS and CDR2 is YFSETQ. The CDR3 is CASSFRGTSSYEQYF. CDR3 coding DNA: TGCGCCAGCAGCTTCAGAGGGACATCTTCCTACGAGCAGTACTTC.

The V and J genes are TRBV6-5 and TRBJ2-7; 7 nucleotides agree with TRBD1. V trimming: 2 bases; J trimming: 3 bases; junction bases outside the gene matches: 4. The CDR3 loop spans 14 amino acids. CDR1 and CDR2 from the germline V gene are MNHEY and SVGAGI. CDR3 loop: CASSYSSGGYEQYF. In DNA, the CDR3 is TGTGCCAGCAGTTACAGCTCAGGGGGCTACGAGCAGTACTTC.

The chain combines TRBV19 with TRBJ1-1; the match to TRBD1 covers 8 bases. CDR3 length: 16 amino acids. Germline V CDR1 and CDR2: LNHDA, SQIVND (reference sequence). V lost 7 bases and J lost 1; bases outside the gene matches: 11. The CDR3 loop is CASNGDRGFGNTEAFF. CDR3 nucleotide sequence: TGTGCCAGTAACGGCGACAGGGGATTTGGGAACACTGAAGCTTTCTTT.

The chain employs TRBV4-2 and TRBJ2-7; 7 bases match TRBD1. J was trimmed by 0 bases and V by 0 bases; bases with no gene match: 2. In germline, CDR1 is LGHNA, CDR2 YNFKEQ. CDR3 length: 15 amino acids. CDR3 residues: CASSQDRDSSYEQYF. CDR3 in DNA: TGTGCCAGCAGCCAAGATCGGGACAGCTCCTACGAGCAGTACTTC.

This chain links TRBV2 with TRBJ1-3; possibly TRBD1 for D (5 bases). Germline values: CDR1 SNHLY, CDR2 FYNNEI. V shed 3 bases and J shed 0 bases, with 12 bases lying between them. The CDR3 spans 16 residues. This CDR3 reads CASSETVISSGNTIYF. In DNA, the CDR3 is TGTGCCAGCAGTGAGACAGTCATTAGCTCTGGAAACACCATATATTTT.

This chain uses TRBV5-5 with TRBJ1-1; D unresolved. V was shortened by 0 bases and J by 6 bases, with 9 bases between the two germline ends. The CDR3 length is 13 residues. Germline-derived CDR1 and CDR2 are SGHKS and YYEKEE (reference sequence). CDR3 amino acids: CASSLDRTPEAFF. The CDR3 nucleotides are TGTGCCAGCAGCTTGGACAGAACCCCTGAAGCTTTCTTT.

The chain joins TRBV7-6 to TRBJ2-7, with 7 bases matching TRBD2. The CDR3 is made up of 16 amino acids. J was trimmed by 2 bases and V by 0 bases; bases with no gene match: 7. CDR1 is SGHVS, CDR2 FNYEAQ, per germline. CDR3 in amino acids: CASSLAPTSSAYEQYF. The DNA of the CDR3 is TGTGCCAGCAGCTTAGCCCCGACTAGCAGCGCCTACGAGCAGTACTTC.

The V call is TRBV27, the J call TRBJ2-7; D may be TRBD2 (6 bases). Germline CDR1 MNHEY, CDR2 SMNVEV (reference sequence). With 3 bases removed from V and 4 bases from J, the gap between germline ends came to 13 bases. This CDR3 contains 14 residues. This chain's CDR3 is CASSFGVAAYEQYF. DNA of the CDR3: TGTGCCAGCAGTTTCGGAGTAGCGGCGTACGAGCAGTACTTC.

V and J are TRBV6-6 and TRBJ2-7; TRBD2 agrees at 11 bases. Unmatched junction bases numbered 10, after V lost 7 bases and J lost 2 bases. Germline V lookup: CDR1 MNHNY, CDR2 SVGAGI (reference sequence). This CDR3 has 16 residues. The CDR3 reads CASTQKTSGAPYEQYF. DNA of the CDR3: TGTGCCAGCACCCAAAAGACTAGCGGGGCACCCTACGAGCAGTACTTC.

The CDR3 DNA is TGTGCCAGTAGTATCCACAGGTCCCCGACCAATTCACCCCTCCACTTT. This encodes CASSIHRSPTNSPLHF. The gene calls are TRBV19 and TRBJ1-6; a weak D match, TRBD1 (5 bases). Trimming took 3 bases from V and 7 from J, leaving 16 bases between them. The CDR3 is made up of 16 amino acids. CDR1 is LNHDA, CDR2 SQIVND, per germline (reference sequence). Full variable domain (remainder filled in from reference TRBV19 and TRBJ1-6): DGGITQSPKYLFRKEGQNVTLSCEQNLNHDAMYWYRQDPGQGLRLIYYSQIVNDFQKGDIAEGYSVSREKKESFPLTVTSAQKNPTAFYLCASSIHRSPTNSPLHFGNGTRLTVT.

A note on this clone: Other DNA sequences within the sample encode an identical CDR3. The chain links TRBV7-9 to TRBJ2-3; TRBD2 matches at 12 bases. CDR1 and CDR2 (germline): SEHNR, FQNEAQ (reference sequence). CDR3 size: 17 residues. V dropped 5 bases and J dropped 1; count of bases not matched to a gene: 7. The CDR3 nucleotides read TGTGCCAGCAGCCTCCGCCCTAGCGGGAGGGGCACAGATACGCAGTATTTT. Translating it yields CASSLRPSGRGTDTQYF.